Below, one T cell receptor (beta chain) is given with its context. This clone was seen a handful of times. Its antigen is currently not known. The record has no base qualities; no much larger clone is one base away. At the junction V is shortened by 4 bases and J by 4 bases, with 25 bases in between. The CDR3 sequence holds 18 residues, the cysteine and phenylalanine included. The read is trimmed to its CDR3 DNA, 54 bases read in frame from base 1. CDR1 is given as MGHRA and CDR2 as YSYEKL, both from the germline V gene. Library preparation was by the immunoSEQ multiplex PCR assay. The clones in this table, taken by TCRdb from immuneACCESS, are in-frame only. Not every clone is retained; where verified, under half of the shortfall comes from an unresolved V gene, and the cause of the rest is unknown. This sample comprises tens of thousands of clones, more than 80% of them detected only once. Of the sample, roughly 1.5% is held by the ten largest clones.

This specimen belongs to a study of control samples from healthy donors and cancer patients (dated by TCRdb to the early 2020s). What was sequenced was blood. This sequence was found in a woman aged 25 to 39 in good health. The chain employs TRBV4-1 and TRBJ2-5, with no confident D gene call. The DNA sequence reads TGCGCCAGCAGCCGGGAACAGACAAACTGGATGCGTATAGAGACCCAGTACTTC. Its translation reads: CASSREQTNWMRIETQYF.